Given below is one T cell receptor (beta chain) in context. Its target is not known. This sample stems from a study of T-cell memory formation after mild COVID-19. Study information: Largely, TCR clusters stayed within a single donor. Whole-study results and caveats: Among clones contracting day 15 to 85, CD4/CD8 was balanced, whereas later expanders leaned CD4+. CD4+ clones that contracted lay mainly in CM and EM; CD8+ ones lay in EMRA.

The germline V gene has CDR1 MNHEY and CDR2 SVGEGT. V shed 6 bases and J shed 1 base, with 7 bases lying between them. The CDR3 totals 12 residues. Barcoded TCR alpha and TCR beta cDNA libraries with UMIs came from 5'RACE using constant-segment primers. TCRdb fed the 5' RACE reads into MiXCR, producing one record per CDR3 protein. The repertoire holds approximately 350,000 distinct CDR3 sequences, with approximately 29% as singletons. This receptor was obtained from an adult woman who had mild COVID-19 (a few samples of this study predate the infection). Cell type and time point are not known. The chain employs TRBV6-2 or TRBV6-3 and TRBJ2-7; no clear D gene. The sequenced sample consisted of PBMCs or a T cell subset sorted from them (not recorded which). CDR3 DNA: TGTGCCAGCAGCAAACAGTCCTACGAGCAGTACTTC. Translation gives CASSKQSYEQYF.